A selection of T cell receptor beta chains follows, all from one sample in a study of blood T cell repertoires in COVID-19. Clones were read by immunoSEQ multiplex PCR, and TCRdb kept only the in-frame ones, dropping some. The profile shows 100,000 to 150,000 clones, about 91% of them singletons. The sample taken for sequencing was peripheral blood. The receptors originated from a man in his fifties or sixties with acute or convalescent COVID-19. CDR3s include the opening cysteine and the closing phenylalanine or tryptophan. Each record gives: clone size, D gene, V gene, J gene, CDR3 protein, CDR3 DNA. A D gene is named only where the DNA matches it firmly. Rows give clone size only sometimes, using once, few, many, or a class for an expanded clone.

.,TRBD2,TRBV9,TRBJ2-5,CASSVGTSGKGETQYF,TGTGCCAGCAGCGTAGGGACTAGCGGGAAGGGAGAGACCCAGTACTTC
.,.,TRBV5-1,TRBJ2-2,CASSFEGGNTGELFF,TGCGCCAGCAGCTTCGAAGGGGGAAATACCGGGGAGCTGTTTTTT
.,.,TRBV10-3,TRBJ2-7,CAIAQGLYEQYF,TGTGCCATCGCACAGGGACTATACGAGCAGTACTTC
.,.,TRBV23-1,TRBJ1-4,CASSLKGGSRRGNEKLFF,TGCGCCAGCAGCCTTAAGGGTGGATCGAGGAGGGGTAATGAAAAACTGTTTTTT
.,TRBD2,TRBV19,TRBJ2-3,CASSRLAGTDTQYF,TGTGCCAGTAGTAGACTAGCGGGAACAGATACGCAGTATTTT
.,.,TRBV19,TRBJ1-1,CASSNRGQAEEAFF,TGTGCCAGTAGTAATCGAGGGCAGGCCGAAGAAGCTTTCTTT
.,.,TRBV14,TRBJ2-1,CASSQEGVYNERFF,TGTGCCAGCAGCCAAGAAGGCGTATACAATGAGCGGTTCTTC
.,TRBD1,TRBV6-5,TRBJ2-1,CASKYSGQIGNEQFF,TGTGCCAGCAAATACTCGGGACAGATAGGGAATGAGCAGTTCTTC
.,.,TRBV5-1,TRBJ2-7,CASSLGSRAEQYF,TGCGCCAGCAGCTTGGGGTCCAGGGCCGAGCAGTACTTC
.,TRBD1,TRBV5-8,TRBJ1-2,CASSFDRGIYGYTF,TGTGCCAGCAGCTTCGACAGGGGGATATATGGCTACACCTTC
.,TRBD1,TRBV9,TRBJ1-1,CASSGGGSGTEAFF,TGTGCCAGCAGCGGAGGGGGCTCCGGCACTGAAGCTTTCTTT
.,TRBD1,TRBV7-9,TRBJ1-2,CASSPSTGTGYGYTF,TGTGCCAGCAGCCCCTCCACCGGGACAGGCTATGGCTACACCTTC
.,.,TRBV12-3/TRBV12-4,TRBJ1-1,CASSRTGEAFF,TGTGCCAGCAGCCGAACAGGTGAAGCTTTCTTT
.,TRBD2,TRBV4-1,TRBJ2-1,CASSQVAGVAGAVFF,TGCGCCAGCAGCCAAGTGGCAGGGGTAGCGGGAGCAGTGTTCTTC
.,TRBD1,TRBV3-1/TRBV3-2,TRBJ1-6,CASSPRDRGNSPLHF,TGTGCCAGCAGCCCCCGGGACAGGGGAAATTCACCCCTCCACTTT
.,.,TRBV29-1,TRBJ2-5,CSVSGTLTQETQYF,TGCAGCGTTTCCGGGACACTTACTCAAGAGACCCAGTACTTC
.,TRBD2,TRBV6-2/TRBV6-3,TRBJ2-7,CASSYASGSGYYEQYF,TGTGCCAGCAGTTACGCTAGCGGGAGTGGGTACTACGAGCAGTACTTC
few,.,TRBV12-5,TRBJ1-1,CASARTPNAEAFF,TGTGCTAGTGCCAGGACTCCAAACGCTGAAGCTTTCTTT
.,TRBD1,TRBV5-4,TRBJ1-3,CASSLGQGGRSGNTIYF,TGTGCCAGCAGCTTGGGACAGGGCGGTAGGTCTGGAAACACCATATATTTT
.,.,TRBV7-2,TRBJ1-1,CASSLDPGWDTEAFF,TGTGCCAGCAGCTTAGATCCAGGGTGGGACACTGAAGCTTTCTTT
.,TRBD1,TRBV5-1,TRBJ2-7,CASSPATGQGFTYF,TGCGCCAGCAGCCCGGCGACGGGACAGGGGTTTACGTACTTC